Described below is a single TCR beta chain sequence and its context. Antigen: not known. This sample was included in a study of T cell repertoires in cytomegalovirus infection. Germline CDR1 is LGHNA and CDR2 is YSLEER. Trimming took off 4 bases at V and 0 bases at J, with 12 bases between the two ends. The CDR3 covers 15 residues. TCRdb analysed the reads with MiXCR anew, one entry per CDR3 protein. The data hold 650,000 to 900,000 distinct CDR3 sequences, with about 29% observed a single time. Specimen: cultured CD8+ T cells from PBMCs, collected from culture after CMV antigen stimulation. The receptor's source is a human donor in good health (CMV status not recorded). Some clones in this sample may be carry-over from other donors' samples. This rearrangement joins TRBV4-3 to TRBJ1-1; TRBD1 is a possible D gene (5 bases). DNA of the CDR3: TGCGCCAGCAGCCGGGGGGGGGAGTTGAACACTGAAGCTTTCTTT. It yields the protein CASSRGGELNTEAFF.